This entry concerns a single T cell receptor (beta chain). The sample is drawn from a study of blood T cell repertoires in COVID-19. The repertoire was sequenced with immunoSEQ multiplex PCR; TCRdb's copy has only in-frame clones and lacks some. The table has 95,000 to 100,000 clones, around 87% seen once. The length of the CDR3 is 13 residues. The V end was cut by 5 bases, the J end by 7 bases, with 10 bases between. CDR1 is SGHRS and CDR2 is YFSETQ in the germline V gene. Sequenced sample: peripheral blood. The TCR comes from a young woman with acute or convalescent COVID-19. This chain connects TRBV5-1 to TRBJ1-6; no clear D. CDR3 in amino acids: CASSSSENSPLHF. CDR3 DNA: TGCGCCAGCAGTAGTAGTGAGAATTCACCCCTCCACTTT. Using reference TRBV5-1 and TRBJ1-6 for the parts outside the CDR3, the full variable domain is KAGVTQTPRYLIKTRGQQVTLSCSPISGHRSVSWYQQTPGQGLQFLFEYFSETQRNKGNFPGRFSGRQFSNSRSEMNVSTLELGDSALYLCASSSSENSPLHFGNGTRLTVT.